Listed below are T cell receptor beta chains from one sample, sequenced in a study of blood T cell repertoires in COVID-19. Libraries were prepared by immunoSEQ multiplex PCR; TCRdb keeps only in-frame clonotypes and omits some of them. The data show 350,000 or so clones, roughly 90% seen once. Sample: PBMCs or T cells enriched from blood (not recorded which). These receptors came from a woman in her twenties or thirties who had recovered from COVID-19. Both conserved end residues are part of each CDR3. A D gene is named only where the DNA matches it firmly.

j_gene,d_gene,v_gene,CDR3aa
TRBJ1-5,TRBD1,TRBV28,CASSSDRGTGDNQPQHF
TRBJ1-1,NA,TRBV15,CATRERGGGSKTWITEAFF
TRBJ2-3,TRBD2,TRBV11-1,CASSPAGGGDTQYF
TRBJ1-5,TRBD1,TRBV7-2,CASSLVGTGRNQPQHF
TRBJ1-5,NA,TRBV28,CASRDSGSNQPQHF
TRBJ2-2,TRBD2,TRBV28,CASSPPALAGGNTGELFF
TRBJ1-2,NA,TRBV15,CATSRGGVDYGYTF
TRBJ2-3,NA,TRBV6-1,CASSERLAARTDTQYF
TRBJ2-3,NA,TRBV6-1,CASSEVRGSDTQYF
TRBJ2-5,TRBD2,TRBV7-2,CASSFGLGQETQYF